The rows below give T cell receptor beta chains drawn from one sample of a study of human T cells and chemical hapten exposure. From the RACE reads, TCRdb called clonotypes with MiXCR, one entry per CDR3 protein. Of around 380,000 distinct CDR3 sequences listed, 4.5% to 5.5% are singletons. The sample was whole blood, taken in connection with sensitization to the hapten diphenylcyclopropenone (DPC). Every receptor here comes from a woman aged 18-29 years with alopecia areata. Some clones in this sample may be carry-over from other donors' samples. The CDR3 runs from the conserved cysteine through the conserved F or W. The D gene is left open where the match is weak. The size of a clone is reported for some rows only, either as once, few or many, or as a class for expanded clones.

cdr3_length clone_size d_call j_call v_call cdr3_nt cdr3_aa
14 many - TRBJ1-6 TRBV7-6 TGTGCCAGCAGCAAACAGGACCTTAATTCACCCCTCCACTTT CASSKQDLNSPLHF
15 few - TRBJ2-1 TRBV11-3 TGTGCCAGCAGCTTAGGTCCCGGGGACACCAATGAGCAGTTCTTC CASSLGPGDTNEQFF
16 few TRBD2 TRBJ2-5 TRBV6-2/TRBV6-3 TGTGCCAGCAGTACGGGACTAGCGGGGGACCAAGAGACCCAGTACTTC CASSTGLAGDQETQYF
13 many - TRBJ2-5 TRBV29-1 TGCAGCGTTTCTCAGGGTTACCAAGAGACCCAGTACTTC CSVSQGYQETQYF
15 many TRBD2 TRBJ2-1 TRBV12-3/TRBV12-4 TGTGCCAGCAGTACTGGGGGGACTATATACAATGAGCAGTTCTTC CASSTGGTIYNEQFF
14 many TRBD1 TRBJ1-1 TRBV6-2/TRBV6-3 TGTGCCAGCAGTCACAGGGGTTTGGACACTGAAGCTTTCTTT CASSHRGLDTEAFF
13 many - TRBJ2-7 TRBV14 TGTGCCAGCAGCCGTTACTCATACTACGAGCAGTACTTC CASSRYSYYEQYF
12 - - TRBJ2-7 TRBV6-1 TGTGCCAGCACACTCCAAGGGCCCGAGCAGTACTTC CASTLQGPEQYF
15 - TRBD1 TRBJ1-1 TRBV20-1 TGCAGTACTAGTGTTGGACAGGGGATTCCGACTGAAGCTTTCTTT CSTSVGQGIPTEAFF
15 - - TRBJ1-1 TRBV4-2 TGTGCCAGCAGCCAAGATGGCCGATCGAACACTGAAGCTTTCTTT CASSQDGRSNTEAFF
14 few - TRBJ2-2 TRBV5-4 TGTGCCAGCAGCCGCGAGAAAGGCACCGGGGAGCTGTTTTTT CASSREKGTGELFF
16 many TRBD1 TRBJ2-1 TRBV7-6 TGTGCCAGCAGCCTCTCCTACAGGGGACGATACAATGAGCAGTTCTTC CASSLSYRGRYNEQFF
13 - - TRBJ1-2 TRBV12-3/TRBV12-4 TGTGCCAGCAGTTTAGAGGGGAAGGCTGGCTACACCTTC CASSLEGKAGYTF
14 - TRBD1 TRBJ1-1 TRBV7-9 TGTGCCAGCAGCGCACAGGGGCCTCTGCCTGAAGCTTTCTTT CASSAQGPLPEAFF
14 many - TRBJ1-2 TRBV16 TGTGCCAGCAGCCATCCGATTCAGGGGACGGGCTACACCTTC CASSHPIQGTGYTF
16 few TRBD1 TRBJ1-1 TRBV4-2 TGTGCCAGCAGCCAAGACTGGGACAGGTCGGACACTGAAGCTTTCTTT CASSQDWDRSDTEAFF
13 - TRBD1 TRBJ1-5 TRBV4-1 TGCGCCAGCAGCCAAACAGGGGGTCAGCCCCAGCATTTT CASSQTGGQPQHF
19 - TRBD2 TRBJ2-3 TRBV10-3 TGTGCCATCAGTGAGTATATGAAGAAGCCTAGCGGGGCCACAGATACGCAGTATTTT CAISEYMKKPSGATDTQYF
12 many - TRBJ2-7 TRBV7-9 TGTGCCACCCGCGGTGATGGGAGCGAGCAGTACTTC CATRGDGSEQYF
17 - TRBD2 TRBJ2-1 TRBV2 TGTGCCAGGACTAGCGGGGATCCGGAAAGGTCCTACAATGAGCAGTTCTTC CARTSGDPERSYNEQFF
14 few - TRBJ1-3 TRBV28 TGTGCCAGCACCCCCGAGGGCTCTGGAAACACCATATATTTT CASTPEGSGNTIYF